The next 27 T cell receptor beta chains were all read from a single sample in a study of blood T cell repertoires in COVID-19. Data came from immunoSEQ multiplex PCR; TCRdb stores just in-frame clones and leaves some out. Counted here are about 200,000 clones, roughly four fifths occurring once; the ten biggest clones make up 6% to 8%. Input material: peripheral blood. The receptors were sampled from a human donor with acute or convalescent COVID-19. The donor label of this sample is uncertain.

The genes are TRBV28 and TRBJ1-4, with D possibly TRBD1 on 6 matching bases. The CDR3 runs 15 residues. CDR1 and CDR2 (germline): MDHEN, SYDVKM. The V end was cut by 5 bases, the J end by 6 bases, with 16 bases between. CDR3 region: CASSPTQGMDEKLFF. The DNA for the CDR3 is TGTGCCAGCAGTCCGACTCAGGGGATGGATGAAAAACTGTTTTTT.

This rearrangement joins TRBV19 to TRBJ1-2; 10 nucleotides align to TRBD1. From germline, CDR1 is LNHDA and CDR2 SQIVND (reference sequence). Trimming cost V 5 bases and J 3 bases; bases outside gene matches: 12. This CDR3 has 17 amino acids. The CDR3 loop is CASSPDPLTGGHYGYTF. CDR3 bases: TGTGCCAGTAGTCCGGACCCCTTGACAGGGGGCCACTATGGCTACACCTTC.

V gene TRBV25-1 combines with J gene TRBJ1-5; 7 bases match TRBD1. The germline CDR1 and CDR2 sequences are MGHDK and SYGVNS. After removal of 1 base from V and 0 bases from J, the junction contained 9 bases not matched to a gene. This CDR3 has 18 residues. In DNA form, the CDR3 reads TGTGCCAGCAGTGAATCTAAAGGGGGCATAGATAGCAATCAGCCCCAGCATTTT. Encoded protein: CASSESKGGIDSNQPQHF.

The chain links TRBV9 to TRBJ2-1; 9 bases line up with TRBD2. Germline V gene data show CDR1 as SGDLS and CDR2 as YYNGEE. The CDR3 is made up of 16 amino acids. With 4 bases clipped from V and 7 bases from J, the junction kept 12 bases outside the gene matches. The CDR3 protein is CASSPFHLREGNEQFF. CDR3 DNA sequence: TGTGCCAGCAGCCCCTTTCACCTGCGGGAGGGGAATGAGCAGTTCTTC.

The chain uses TRBV5-5 and TRBJ2-1; D is perhaps TRBD1 (5 bases). Per germline, CDR1 SGHKS and CDR2 YYEKEE (reference sequence). The CDR3 sequence is 17 residues long. Trimming stripped 0 bases from V and 3 bases from J, with 16 bases between. The CDR3 DNA follows: TGTGCCAGCAGCTTGGATTGGGGCGCAGCGAGCTACAATGAGCAGTTCTTC. It specifies CASSLDWGAASYNEQFF.

The chain is built from TRBV7-2 and TRBJ1-6; possible D gene TRBD1, 5 bases. The CDR3 sequence is 16 residues long. CDR1 SGHTA and CDR2 FQGNSA come from the germline V gene. V lost 4 bases to trimming and J lost 7 bases, with 17 bases between them. The CDR3 region is CASSSSGRGLNSPLHF. The DNA of the CDR3 is TGTGCCAGCAGCTCTTCCGGCCGGGGGTTGAATTCACCCCTCCACTTT.

This clone was observed a handful of times. The J gene is TRBJ2-3, the V gene TRBV19; D is possibly TRBD1 (6 bases). The V gene lost 4 bases and the J gene lost 2 bases, with 7 bases spanning the gap. CDR3 length: 13 amino acids. Germline assignment: CDR1 LNHDA and CDR2 SQIVND (reference sequence). The CDR3 loop is CASSRDTTDTQYF. Here the CDR3 DNA reads TGTGCCAGTAGTAGGGACACCACAGATACGCAGTATTTT. Using reference TRBV19 and TRBJ2-3 for the parts outside the CDR3, the full variable domain is DGGITQSPKYLFRKEGQNVTLSCEQNLNHDAMYWYRQDPGQGLRLIYYSQIVNDFQKGDIAEGYSVSREKKESFPLTVTSAQKNPTAFYLCASSRDTTDTQYFGPGTRLTVL.

This clone was recorded a few times. This chain links TRBV7-9 with TRBJ2-7, with D possibly being TRBD2 (6 bases). CDR1 is SEHNR, CDR2 FQNEAQ, per germline (reference sequence). This CDR3 is 15 amino acids long. The V gene lost 5 bases and the J gene lost 2 bases, with 16 bases spanning the gap. CDR3 coding DNA: TGTGCCAGCAGCCGCGGATCGGCGGGGCCCTACGAGCAGTACTTC. This gives the protein CASSRGSAGPYEQYF. Full variable domain (rest looked up from reference TRBV7-9 and TRBJ2-7): DTGVSQNPRHKITKRGQNVTFRCDPISEHNRLYWYRQTLGQGPEFLTYFQNEAQLEKSRLLSDRFSAERPKGSFSTLEIQRTEQGDSAMYLCASSRGSAGPYEQYFGPGTRLTVT.

V and J are TRBV10-3 and TRBJ1-2, with D perhaps matching TRBD1 (5 bases). With 7 bases removed from V and 3 bases from J, the gap between germline ends came to 12 bases. The CDR3 totals 13 residues. The germline V gene has CDR1 ENHRY and CDR2 SYGVKD. DNA for the CDR3: TGTGCCATCACTAGGGGCGTGGACTATGGCTACACCTTC. As protein: CAITRGVDYGYTF.

This chain joins TRBV7-9 and TRBJ1-1, with no clear D. This CDR3 comprises 14 residues. Germline CDR1 SEHNR, CDR2 FQNEAQ (reference sequence). Trimming took 2 bases from V and 2 from J, leaving 9 bases between them. CDR3 protein: CASSLSGSNTEAFF. The CDR3 DNA is TGTGCCAGCAGCTTAAGCGGCAGTAACACTGAAGCTTTCTTT. Full variable domain (rest looked up from reference TRBV7-9 and TRBJ1-1): DTGVSQNPRHKITKRGQNVTFRCDPISEHNRLYWYRQTLGQGPEFLTYFQNEAQLEKSRLLSDRFSAERPKGSFSTLEIQRTEQGDSAMYLCASSLSGSNTEAFFGQGTRLTVV.

A remark on this clone: The limits of the CDR3 on the DNA are not certain, so only TCRdb's listed CDR3 is given. The chain links TRBV24-1 to TRBJ1-5; TRBD1, as called in the table, went unchecked against the DNA. Both ends counted, the CDR3 spans 16 residues. From germline, CDR1 is KGHDR and CDR2 SFDVKD. The CDR3 loop is CATSILDRVHNQPQHF.

J is TRBJ2-1 and V is TRBV5-4; D might be TRBD2 (6 bases). The germline CDR1 and CDR2 sequences are SGHNT and YYREEE (reference sequence). There are 13 residues in the CDR3. The V end lost 1 base, the J end lost 10 bases, and 12 bases lay between the germline ends. The CDR3 region is CASSLMQGGEQFF. The CDR3 DNA is TGTGCCAGCAGCTTGATGCAGGGAGGCGAGCAGTTCTTC.

The chain couples TRBV9 to TRBJ1-4; 7 positions agree with TRBD1. V shed 3 bases and J 3 bases; nucleotides not matched to a gene: 5. The CDR3 covers 15 residues. Germline CDR1 is SGDLS and CDR2 is YYNGEE. The CDR3 reads CASSALQGSNEKLFF. The CDR3 bases are TGTGCCAGCAGCGCCCTACAGGGGTCTAATGAAAAACTGTTTTTT.

The V call is TRBV5-1, the J call TRBJ2-1, with D possibly matching TRBD2 (7 bases). Trimming took off 3 bases at V and 8 bases at J, with 21 bases between the two ends. Germline V CDR1 and CDR2: SGHRS, YFSETQ. The CDR3 is made up of 16 amino acids. Written as DNA, the CDR3 is TGCGCCAGCAGCTCACCCGGGACAAGACTAGCCGATGAGCAGTTCTTC. Its translation: CASSSPGTRLADEQFF.

The chain uses TRBV7-3 and TRBJ2-5; TRBD2 aligns across 7 bases. CDR1 SGHTA and CDR2 FQGTGA come from the germline V gene. The CDR3 consists of 18 residues. V dropped 5 bases and J dropped 1; count of bases not matched to a gene: 16. The CDR3 loop is CASSPGTGGRSTQETQYF. The DNA for the CDR3 is TGTGCCAGCAGCCCTGGGACTGGCGGGAGAAGTACCCAAGAGACCCAGTACTTC.

The chain recombines TRBV4-3 with TRBJ2-2; a weak D match, TRBD2 (5 bases). Germline V lookup: CDR1 LGHNA, CDR2 YSLEER. The CDR3 totals 13 residues. V was trimmed by 4 bases and J by 8 bases, leaving 11 bases between them. In nucleotides, the CDR3 is TGCGCCAGCAGCCCTTTGGGAGCTGGGGAGCTGTTTTTT. It yields the protein CASSPLGAGELFF.

The chain is built from TRBV5-1 and TRBJ1-2; possible D gene TRBD1, 6 bases. Trimming pared 0 bases from V and 8 bases from J, leaving 14 bases between. The germline V gene encodes CDR1 SGHRS and CDR2 YFSETQ. The CDR3 extends over 14 amino acids. In nucleotides, the CDR3 is TGCGCCAGCAGCTTGGAGGTGGGGACAAACGGCTACACCTTC. Translated: CASSLEVGTNGYTF.

The chain carries TRBV7-2 and TRBJ1-2; TRBD1 aligns across 8 bases. CDR1 is SGHTA, CDR2 FQGNSA, per germline. The CDR3 contains 15 residues. V lost 1 base and J lost 4; bases outside the gene matches: 5. CDR3 DNA: TGTGCCAGCAGCTTAGGACAGGGGACCTTCTATGGCTACACCTTC. Its translation: CASSLGQGTFYGYTF.

The chain recombines TRBV5-1 with TRBJ2-1; 8 bases line up with TRBD2. Germline lookup yields CDR1 SGHRS and CDR2 YFSETQ. The CDR3 covers 13 residues. With 5 bases clipped from V and 12 bases from J, the junction kept 10 bases outside the gene matches. The DNA of the CDR3 is TGCGCCAGCAGGATGGCTGCGGCGGGGGGGCAGTTCTTC. It is translated as CASRMAAAGGQFF.

The genes are TRBV7-2 and TRBJ2-2, with 8 bases aligning to TRBD2. The germline V gene encodes CDR1 SGHTA and CDR2 FQGNSA. CDR3 length: 16 amino acids. The junction had 6 bases not matched to a gene; V was cut back by 5 bases and J by 1 base. CDR3 loop: CASSRVAGLNTGELFF. CDR3 nucleotides: TGTGCCAGCAGCCGTGTAGCGGGACTGAACACCGGGGAGCTGTTTTTT.

V gene TRBV9 combines with J gene TRBJ2-1; 11 bases map to TRBD2. Per germline, CDR1 SGDLS and CDR2 YYNGEE. The trim removed 4 bases at V and 6 bases at J, leaving 3 bases unmatched. This CDR3 is built from 14 residues. The CDR3, as DNA: TGTGCCAGCAGCTTTAGCGGGAGGGCCAATGAGCAGTTCTTC. The encoded protein is CASSFSGRANEQFF.

This clone has only a few counts. The V and J genes are TRBV7-2 and TRBJ2-3; D is unresolved. Germline V gives CDR1 SGHTA, CDR2 FQGNSA. This CDR3 has 15 residues. The V end was cut by 1 base, the J end by 0 bases, with 8 bases between. The CDR3 loop reads CASSLVFLSTDTQYF. The CDR3 DNA follows: TGTGCCAGCAGCTTAGTTTTCCTGAGCACAGATACGCAGTATTTT.

The rearrangement links TRBV24-1 to TRBJ2-5; 7 bases align to TRBD1. With 1 base clipped from V and 5 bases from J, the junction kept 12 bases outside the gene matches. The CDR3 is made up of 17 amino acids. CDR1 is KGHDR, CDR2 SFDVKD, per germline. CDR3 sequence (DNA): TGTGCCACCAGTGATTTACAACCGGGACAGCGAGGGGAGACCCAGTACTTC. It codes for CATSDLQPGQRGETQYF.

Here the CDR3 DNA reads TGTGCCAGCAGTTTAACGGGGGACTGGGCAACTAATGAAAAACTGTTTTTT. Translating it yields CASSLTGDWATNEKLFF. The rearrangement links TRBV27 to TRBJ1-4; tentatively, D is TRBD1 (5 bases). Trimming cost V 2 bases and J 0 bases, with 13 bases left between them. The CDR3 runs to 17 residues. Germline V lookup: CDR1 MNHEY, CDR2 SMNVEV (reference sequence).

At least ten counts were recorded for this clone. The CDR3 DNA reads TGTGCCAGCAGCTTAGGACAGGGCGCAGATACGCAGTATTTT. As protein: CASSLGQGADTQYF. This rearrangement joins TRBV7-9 to TRBJ2-3; 7 nucleotides line up with TRBD1. This CDR3 contains 14 residues. V was pared by 1 base and J by 4 bases, with 2 bases of the junction left unmatched. Germline assignment: CDR1 SEHNR and CDR2 FQNEAQ (reference sequence).

V is TRBV5-1 and J is TRBJ2-7; 7 bases line up with TRBD1. Germline V gene data show CDR1 as SGHRS and CDR2 as YFSETQ. Trimming removed 6 bases from V and 2 bases from J; junction bases left unmatched: 8. The CDR3 totals 14 residues. The CDR3 DNA reads as TGCGCCAGCAATCACGGGACAGACCCCTACGAGCAGTACTTC. Its translation is CASNHGTDPYEQYF. Variable domain in full (rest from reference TRBV5-1 and TRBJ2-7): KAGVTQTPRYLIKTRGQQVTLSCSPISGHRSVSWYQQTPGQGLQFLFEYFSETQRNKGNFPGRFSGRQFSNSRSEMNVSTLELGDSALYLCASNHGTDPYEQYFGPGTRLTVT.

The chain carries TRBV7-3 and TRBJ2-1; D is ambiguous. The V gene's germline CDR1 is SGHTA and CDR2 FQGTGA. V was cut by 6 bases and J by 8 bases, with 11 bases left in between. This CDR3 has 12 amino acids. The CDR3 DNA sequence: TGTGCCAGCAGTTCCGGGTCCCATGAGCAGTTCTTC. Encoded protein: CASSSGSHEQFF.